The clone carrying this T cell receptor beta chain was picked up a small number of times. The source of the sample is a study of blood T cell repertoires in COVID-19. In the study overall: Italy, Spain and the United States were the sources of the convalescent and acute COVID-19 samples. T cells, B-cell-depleted T cells, or PBMCs supplied cDNA or gDNA.

Original processing methods: Reference gene primer amplification yielded estimated nucleated cell counts. Sequenced by immunoSEQ multiplex PCR; TCRdb stores in-frame clones only, minus some. From that table come the V and J calls and clone size; the DNA was used to work out D and trimming. The table has about 110,000 clones, 65% to 90% seen once. The CDR3 spans 15 residues. Germline V gene sequence: CDR1 SGHDN, CDR2 FVKESK. V gave up 1 base and J gave up 3 bases, with 13 bases separating them. The specimen was peripheral blood. The TCR comes from an elderly man with acute or convalescent COVID-19. The chain has TRBV14 and TRBJ2-7, with D perhaps TRBD1 (5 bases). CDR3 loop: CASSQGPQGFYEQYF. DNA for the CDR3: TGTGCCAGCAGCCAAGGTCCGCAGGGCTTCTACGAGCAGTACTTC.